These 5 T cell receptor beta chains share one sample of origin, sequenced in a study of cytomegalovirus exposure and HLA in healthy donors. The PCR had 60 Vbeta and 13 Jbeta primers. Sequenced by immunoSEQ multiplex PCR; TCRdb stores in-frame clones only, minus some. The sample comprises about 120,000 clones, over 65% of which are singletons, and 11% rests with the top ten. The specimen was PBMCs. The origin of the receptors is a man in his thirties or forties in good health and CMV-seropositive.

This rearrangement joins TRBV4-2 to TRBJ2-5, with 7 bases that match TRBD1. Germline CDR1 LGHNA, CDR2 YNFKEQ. The CDR3 extends over 16 amino acids. J was trimmed by 7 bases and V by 3 bases; bases with no gene match: 14. The CDR3 is CASSQSDRLQELTQYF. CDR3 DNA: TGTGCCAGCAGCCAGTCGGACAGGCTCCAGGAATTGACCCAGTACTTC.

The rearrangement links TRBV7-3 to TRBJ2-2; the D gene is possibly TRBD2 (6 bases). Germline V gives CDR1 SGHTA, CDR2 FQGTGA. This CDR3 has 16 residues. V lost 0 bases and J 4 bases, leaving 12 bases between the germline ends. The CDR3 DNA reads TGTGCCAGCAGCTTAACTGGGACTCCGGGCACCGGGGAGCTGTTTTTT. Residues: CASSLTGTPGTGELFF.

CDR3 residues: CASSFKTGATYEQYF. For the CDR3, the DNA is TGTGCCAGCAGCTTCAAGACAGGGGCCACCTACGAGCAGTACTTC. The chain joins TRBV5-6 to TRBJ2-7; 8 nucleotides match TRBD1. The CDR3 has 15 residues. The V and J ends lost 2 bases and 2 bases, in that order; junction bases with no gene match: 6. Germline V gene lookup returns CDR1 SGHDT and CDR2 YYEEEE. The whole variable domain, remainder taken from reference TRBV5-6 and TRBJ2-7, is DAGVTQSPTHLIKTRGQQVTLRCSPKSGHDTVSWYQQALGQGPQFIFQYYEEEERQRGNFPDRFSGHQFPNYSSELNVNALLLGDSALYLCASSFKTGATYEQYFGPGTRLTVT.

The chain employs TRBV27 and TRBJ2-4; D is perhaps TRBD2 (6 bases). This CDR3 region has 15 residues. The germline gives CDR1 MNHEY, CDR2 SMNVEV (reference sequence). V lost 6 bases and J 9 bases, leaving 21 bases between the germline ends. CDR3 in DNA: TGTGCCAGCAGCCCTCTAAGGGAGGATGAGGTCATTCAGTACTTC. Translating gives CASSPLREDEVIQYF.

This clone was detected a few times. The CDR3 loop is CASSNPGTSYYEQYF. CDR3 sequence (DNA): TGTGCCAGCAGCAATCCCGGGACTAGCTACTACGAGCAGTACTTC. The V and J genes are TRBV27 and TRBJ2-7; TRBD2 aligns across 9 bases. V gave up 6 bases and J gave up 3 bases; unmatched junction bases: 9. This CDR3 has 15 amino acids. CDR1 MNHEY and CDR2 SMNVEV come from the germline V gene (reference sequence).